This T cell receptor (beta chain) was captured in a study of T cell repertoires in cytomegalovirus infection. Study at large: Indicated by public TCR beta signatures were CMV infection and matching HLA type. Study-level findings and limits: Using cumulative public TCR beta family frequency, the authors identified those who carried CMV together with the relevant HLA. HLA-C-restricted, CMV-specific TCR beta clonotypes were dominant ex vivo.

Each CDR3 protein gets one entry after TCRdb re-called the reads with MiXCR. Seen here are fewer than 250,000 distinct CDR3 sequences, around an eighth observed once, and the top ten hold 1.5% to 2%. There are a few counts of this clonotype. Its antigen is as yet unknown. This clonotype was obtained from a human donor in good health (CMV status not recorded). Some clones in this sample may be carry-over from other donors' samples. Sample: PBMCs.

CDR3 in amino acids: CASNVKGGKQYF. As DNA, the CDR3 is TGTGCCAGCAACGTAAAAGGGGGAAAGCAGTACTTC. The V and J genes are TRBV28 and TRBJ2-7; D is perhaps TRBD1 (6 bases). With 7 bases removed from V and 8 bases from J, the gap between germline ends came to 15 bases. The germline V gene has CDR1 MDHEN and CDR2 SYDVKM. There are 12 residues in the CDR3.